This paragraph reports one T cell receptor beta chain. Germline CDR1 and CDR2: SGHAT and FQNNGV. J lost 0 bases, V lost 4 bases, and 7 bases had no gene match. The CDR3 runs to 18 residues. Some clones are missing from TCRdb's copy, which holds only in-frame ones; the method was immunoSEQ multiplex PCR. The table has about 2.1 million clones, over 85% seen once. This sample is drawn from a study of shared clonotypes between healthy human individuals. Terminally differentiated effector memory CD45RA+ cells were excluded from the naive CD8 cells, which were CD45RO-negative and positively selected for CCR7.

This chain joins TRBV11-2 and TRBJ2-1; 12 nucleotides line up with TRBD2. Input material: naive CD8+ T cells from PBMCs. This TCR came from a man aged 18 to 30 in good health. Some clones in this sample may be carry-over from other donors' samples. This CDR3 reads CASSYGLAGSSSYNEQFF. CDR3 bases: TGTGCCAGCAGCTATGGACTAGCGGGGTCAAGCTCCTACAATGAGCAGTTCTTC.